These 26 T cell receptor beta chains share one sample of origin, sequenced in a study of blood T cells in healthy people across ages. It was with a sample-barcoded 5' primer and a J-beta primer mix that a second PCR of roughly 6 to 12 cycles was run. Each CDR3 protein gets one entry after TCRdb re-called the 5' RACE reads with MiXCR. The sample comprises around 900,000 distinct CDR3 sequences, under 30% of which are singletons, and 17% rests with the top ten. The sample was blood. The receptor set was obtained from a woman of 80 years or more in good health.

This clonotype was seen a handful of times. This chain connects TRBV29-1 to TRBJ2-2; maybe TRBD2 (6 bases). The CDR3 runs 13 residues. V dropped 3 bases and J dropped 4 bases, with 9 bases sitting between them. Germline V lookup: CDR1 SQVTM, CDR2 ANQGSEA. The DNA of the CDR3 is TGCAGCGTTGATCCTAGCGTCACCGGGGAGCTGTTTTTT. This translates into CSVDPSVTGELFF.

The genes are TRBV5-1 and TRBJ1-1, with D maybe TRBD1 (6 bases). This CDR3 is 15 amino acids long. The ends were cut back, 4 bases at V and 4 bases at J, with 17 bases in the middle. Germline V CDR1 and CDR2: SGHRS, YFSETQ. In DNA, the CDR3 is TGCGCCAGCAGCCCGGGCTCGGGGGCGGGCACTGAAGCTTTCTTT. The encoded protein is CASSPGSGAGTEAFF.

Concerning this clonotype itself: A single base separates this from a much larger clone, so it may be a read error. This chain joins TRBV5-6 and TRBJ2-1, with D hard to call. Judging by the DNA end, TRBJ2-7 fits better; the J call may be wrong. The length of the CDR3 is 16 residues. From germline, CDR1 is SGHDT and CDR2 YYEEEE. The CDR3 here is CASSLGLLSSYNEQYF. In DNA, the CDR3 is TGTGCCAGCAGCTTGGGGCTCCTGAGCTCCTACAATGAGCAGTACTTC.

This clonotype occurred a few times. The chain couples TRBV4-1 to TRBJ2-7, with a weak D call TRBD2 (7 bases). Trimming cost V 1 base and J 3 bases, with 13 bases left between them. The CDR3 runs to 15 residues. The germline V gene has CDR1 MGHRA and CDR2 YSYEKL. The CDR3 nucleotides read TGCGCCAGCAGCCAAGGTAGAGGGGGGGTCTACGAGCAGTACTTC. It translates to CASSQGRGGVYEQYF.

This clonotype was detected many times. V gene TRBV3-1 combines with J gene TRBJ1-1, with no clear D. The germline V gene encodes CDR1 LGHDT and CDR2 YNNKEL (reference sequence). This CDR3 contains 15 residues. Trimming shortened V by 4 bases and J by 4 bases, and 16 bases separated the two germline ends. In nucleotides, the CDR3 is TGTGCCAGCAGCCCCTATCGTAACAGCCCCACTGAAGCTTTCTTT. Translated: CASSPYRNSPTEAFF.

This clonotype was detected only a few times. It may be a read error: a sequence one base away is much more abundant. This chain uses TRBV20-1 with TRBJ2-5; weak D call: TRBD1 (5 bases). This CDR3 has 15 residues. Germline assignment: CDR1 DFQATT and CDR2 SNEGSKA (reference sequence). CDR3: CGARDGRTPQETQYF. The CDR3 DNA sequence: TGCGGTGCTAGAGATGGTAGGACACCCCAAGAGACCCAGTACTTC.

This clonotype was observed a few times. DNA for the CDR3: TGCAGTGCTAGAGATAAGAAGGCTTTCTTT. Its protein product is CSARDKKAFF. The V and J genes are TRBV20-1 and TRBJ1-1; D gene uncertain. The germline CDR1 and CDR2 sequences are DFQATT and SNEGSKA (reference sequence). V dropped 0 bases and J dropped 11 bases, with 7 bases sitting between them. The CDR3 covers 10 residues.

The table lists this clonotype with a few counts. This chain joins TRBV28 and TRBJ1-2; TRBD1 might be the D (6 bases). The germline gives CDR1 MDHEN, CDR2 SYDVKM. V was trimmed by 5 bases and J by 7 bases, leaving 11 bases between them. This CDR3 comprises 12 residues. The CDR3 region has the DNA TGTGCCAGCAGTGTACAGGGAGGTGGCTACACCTTC. Its translation is CASSVQGGGYTF.

This clonotype was seen repeatedly, ten times or more. The chain employs TRBV7-9 and TRBJ2-7; 8 bases line up with TRBD2. CDR1 is SEHNR and CDR2 is FQNEAQ in the germline V gene (reference sequence). Trimming took 5 bases from V and 3 from J; bases not matched to a gene: 9. CDR3 length: 15 residues. The CDR3 loop is CASSPSGSGSYEQYF. The CDR3 nucleotides read TGTGCCAGCAGCCCCAGTGGAAGCGGGAGCTACGAGCAGTACTTC.

In its sample, this clonotype was seen many times. J is TRBJ1-1 and V is TRBV24-1; possible D gene TRBD1, 5 bases. V was shortened by 6 bases and J by 1 base, with 8 bases between the two germline ends. The CDR3 totals 13 residues. Germline CDR1 KGHDR, CDR2 SFDVKD. As DNA, the CDR3 is TGTGCCACCAGTTCTACAGGGAACACTGAAGCTTTCTTT. Protein product: CATSSTGNTEAFF.

This clonotype was detected once. At one end the junction does not follow the germline gene, possibly because of a read error. J is TRBJ2-7 and V is TRBV5-5; TRBD2 is a possible D gene (6 bases). Germline-derived CDR1 and CDR2 are SGHKS and YYEKEE (reference sequence). This CDR3 spans 14 amino acids. DNA for the CDR3: TGTGCCAGCAGCAAAGCGGGCATTCAAGAGACCCAGGACTTC. Its translation: CASSKAGIQETQDF.

The rearrangement links TRBV6-2 or TRBV6-3 to TRBJ2-1; TRBD2 matches 14 bases. The CDR3 spans 17 residues. J lost 6 bases, V lost 6 bases, and 10 bases had no gene match. Germline V lookup: CDR1 MNHEY, CDR2 SVGEGT. The CDR3 DNA reads TGTGCCAGCAGCCCCGGACTAGCGGGAGGAGGGGTCAATGAGCAGTTCTTC. This gives the protein CASSPGLAGGGVNEQFF.

Here the CDR3 reads CASSRGQGVGYEQYF. The CDR3 DNA is TGTGCCAGCAGCCGGGGACAGGGGGTAGGCTACGAGCAGTACTTC. V and J are TRBV7-2 and TRBJ2-7, with TRBD1 matching over 11 bases. The V gene's germline CDR1 is SGHTA and CDR2 FQGNSA. Trimming cost V 5 bases and J 3 bases; bases outside gene matches: 6. The CDR3 spans 15 residues.

The table lists this clonotype with a few counts. This chain links TRBV6-5 with TRBJ1-1; 8 nucleotides line up with TRBD1. V lost 8 bases, J lost 1 base, and 6 bases stayed unmatched. The CDR3 sequence is 14 residues long. Germline CDR1 and CDR2: MNHEY and SVGAGI. The CDR3 spells CASGRDRKNTEAFF. Here the CDR3 DNA reads TGTGCCAGCGGTCGGGACAGGAAGAACACTGAAGCTTTCTTT.

The rearrangement joins TRBV7-9 to TRBJ1-1, with D possibly being TRBD1 (6 bases). CDR3 length equals 13 residues. V shed 5 bases and J shed 4 bases, with 11 bases lying between them. CDR1 SEHNR and CDR2 FQNEAQ come from the germline V gene (reference sequence). The DNA for the CDR3 is TGTGCCAGCAGCACACAGGGATTCACTGAAGCTTTCTTT. Protein: CASSTQGFTEAFF. Using reference TRBV7-9 and TRBJ1-1 for the parts outside the CDR3, the full variable domain is DTGVSQNPRHKITKRGQNVTFRCDPISEHNRLYWYRQTLGQGPEFLTYFQNEAQLEKSRLLSDRFSAERPKGSFSTLEIQRTEQGDSAMYLCASSTQGFTEAFFGQGTRLTVV.

This clonotype showed up just a few times. This chain connects TRBV18 to TRBJ1-2; 9 nucleotides agree with TRBD1. Germline assignment: CDR1 KGHSH and CDR2 LQKENI. V shed 5 bases and J 6 bases; nucleotides not matched to a gene: 7. The CDR3 is 14 residues long. The CDR3, as DNA: TGTGCCAGCTCATCCGGGACAGGGAACGATGGCTACACCTTC. This translates into CASSSGTGNDGYTF.

This clonotype was found many times. V gene TRBV6-5 combines with J gene TRBJ2-1; the match to TRBD1 covers 9 bases. V was clipped by 6 bases and J by 5 bases; unmatched bases: 8. This CDR3 spans 15 amino acids. CDR1 is MNHEY, CDR2 SVGAGI, per germline. The CDR3 reads CASSKDRGPNNEQFF. The CDR3, as DNA: TGTGCCAGCAGCAAGGACAGGGGACCCAACAATGAGCAGTTCTTC.

The chain combines TRBV18 with TRBJ1-1, with D unresolved. The CDR3 length is 13 residues. V lost 0 bases and J 6 bases, leaving 8 bases between the germline ends. Germline values: CDR1 KGHSH, CDR2 LQKENI. The CDR3 loop is CASSPPTRSEAFF. The CDR3 nucleotides are TGTGCCAGCTCACCACCGACTCGCTCTGAAGCTTTCTTT. Using reference TRBV18 and TRBJ1-1 for the parts outside the CDR3, the full variable domain is NAGVMQNPRHLVRRRGQEARLRCSPMKGHSHVYWYRQLPEEGLKFMVYLQKENIIDESGMPKERFSAEFPKEGPSILRIQQVVRGDSAAYFCASSPPTRSEAFFGQGTRLTVV.

This clonotype was observed many times. The chain employs TRBV12-3 or TRBV12-4 and TRBJ2-5, with TRBD2 matching 11 bases. The V segment lost 4 bases and the J segment 7 bases; nucleotides outside the gene matches: 8. The CDR3 runs to 15 residues. CDR3 residues: CASSSLAGVPGTQYF. As DNA, the CDR3 is TGTGCCAGCAGTTCACTAGCGGGGGTGCCGGGGACCCAGTACTTC.

In this sample, this clonotype turned up a few times. The chain recombines TRBV18 with TRBJ1-2; 8 bases are shared with TRBD1. There are 15 residues in the CDR3. The germline CDR1 and CDR2 sequences are KGHSH and LQKENI. Unmatched junction bases numbered 4, after V lost 3 bases and J lost 1 base. The CDR3, as DNA: TGTGCCAGCTCACCGGCGGGACAGGTTAACTATGGCTACACCTTC. Translated: CASSPAGQVNYGYTF.

This clonotype has a handful of counts. For the CDR3, the DNA is TGTGCCAGCAGCGGGCAGAGGTCCGGGGAGCTGTTTTTT. It is translated as CASSGQRSGELFF. The chain couples TRBV9 to TRBJ2-2; D unresolved. Germline V CDR1 and CDR2: SGDLS, YYNGEE. V lost 3 bases and J lost 6, with 9 bases in between. The CDR3 has 13 residues.

Many counts were recorded for this clonotype. CDR3 protein: CASSYDPGTQETQYF. The CDR3 coding sequence is TGCGCCAGCAGCTACGACCCAGGGACCCAAGAGACCCAGTACTTC. The chain uses TRBV5-1 and TRBJ2-5; TRBD1 or TRBD2 may be the D gene (5 bases each). Between the trimmed V and J ends, which lost 3 bases and 1 base, there was a span of 13 bases. The CDR3 contains 15 residues. Germline V gene sequence: CDR1 SGHRS, CDR2 YFSETQ.

On this clonotype itself: A much larger clone lies a single base off, so this may be a read error. This sequence joins TRBV12-3 or TRBV12-4 and TRBJ2-3, with 9 bases fitting TRBD2. The CDR3 covers 15 residues. CDR3: CASSSYSGGTDAQYF. In nucleotides, the CDR3 is TGTGCCAGCAGTTCGTATAGCGGGGGCACAGATGCGCAGTATTTT.

This clonotype was picked up one time. The rearrangement joins TRBV2 to TRBJ2-7; D assignment may be TRBD1 or TRBD2 (5 bases each). V lost 5 bases and J 3 bases, leaving 14 bases between the germline ends. Per germline, CDR1 SNHLY and CDR2 FYNNEI. CDR3 length equals 14 residues. The CDR3 spells CASSKRGVLYEQYF. The CDR3 DNA reads as TGTGCCAGCAGTAAAAGAGGGGTCCTCTACGAGCAGTACTTC.

A word on this clonotype: A much bigger clone sits one base away, suggesting this may be a read error. This chain uses TRBV10-3 with TRBJ2-1; 11 nucleotides line up with TRBD2. The last part of the DNA fits TRBJ2-7 better; the J call may be wrong. The CDR3 consists of 19 residues. Germline assignment: CDR1 ENHRY and CDR2 SYGVKD. The CDR3, as DNA: TGTGCCATCAGTGGGCAACTAGCGGGGGATTCGAGCTCCTACAATGAGCAGTACTTC. Its translation is CAISGQLAGDSSSYNEQYF.

This clonotype was seen many times. The rearrangement links TRBV7-2 to TRBJ2-6; D ambiguous. V lost 7 bases, J lost 0 bases, and 16 bases lay in between. CDR1 SGHTA and CDR2 FQGNSA come from the germline V gene. The CDR3 loop spans 17 amino acids. The CDR3 coding sequence is TGTGCCAGCACCCAAACAGTACTCAGCTCTGGGGCCAACGTCCTGACTTTC. Its protein is CASTQTVLSSGANVLTF.